What follows are 4 T cell receptor beta chains derived from one specimen sequenced in a study of blood T cell repertoires in COVID-19. Repertoires were generated with immunoSEQ multiplex PCR, while TCRdb's copy carries only in-frame clones and drops some. The data show roughly 300,000 clones, 80% to 90% seen once. The sample comprised PBMCs or T cells enriched from blood (not recorded which). Receptors originate from a woman aged 25-40 years who had recovered from COVID-19.

This chain connects TRBV7-9 to TRBJ2-5; 7 bases agree with TRBD1. With V trimmed by 3 bases and J by 0 bases, 7 bases remained unmatched. The CDR3 covers 16 residues. Germline V gene sequence: CDR1 SEHNR, CDR2 FQNEAQ (reference sequence). The CDR3 protein is CASSFSGQDYQETQYF. As DNA, the CDR3 is TGTGCCAGCAGCTTCTCCGGACAGGACTACCAAGAGACCCAGTACTTC.

The V call is TRBV10-1, the J call TRBJ1-2; D may be TRBD1 (5 bases). The length of the CDR3 is 13 residues. V lost 6 bases and J 6 bases, leaving 14 bases between the germline ends. The V gene's germline CDR1 is WNHNN and CDR2 SYGVQD (reference sequence). The CDR3 loop reads CASSRDPVDGYTF. The CDR3 DNA follows: TGCGCCAGCAGCAGGGATCCGGTGGATGGCTACACCTTC.

About this clone: One end of the junction is discordant with germline, which a read error may explain. This chain uses TRBV27 with TRBJ1-6; tentative D call: TRBD1 (6 bases). The CDR3 spans 16 residues. Germline V gene data show CDR1 as MNHEY and CDR2 as SMNVEV (reference sequence). The CDR3 loop reads CASSLSGRGYNSPLHF. The CDR3 DNA follows: TGTGCCAGCAGTCTATCAGGCAGGGGATATAATTCACCCCTCCACTTT.

The chain carries TRBV18 and TRBJ1-5; no reliable D call. The CDR3 is 15 residues long. The germline CDR1 and CDR2 sequences are KGHSH and LQKENI. Trimming left V 3 bases short and J 2 bases short, with 11 bases between. CDR3 nucleotides: TGTGCCAGCTCACCTCGCGGTGGTGGCAATCAGCCCCAGCATTTT. Encoded protein: CASSPRGGGNQPQHF.